This record looks at one TCR beta chain sequence and its context. Trimming removed 1 base from V and 0 bases from J; junction bases left unmatched: 16. The CDR3 is made up of 21 amino acids. The germline CDR1 and CDR2 sequences are KGHSH and LQKENI. These data originate in a study of cytomegalovirus exposure and HLA in healthy donors. Assay: immunoSEQ multiplex PCR; the TCRdb copy retains only in-frame clones and omits some. The repertoire consists of approximately 150,000 clones, with about 89% occurring once and the leading ten covering more than 2.5%. This clonotype was sampled from a woman aged 18 to 35 in good health and CMV-seropositive. V gene TRBV18 combines with J gene TRBJ2-3; 10 nucleotides agree with TRBD2. Sequences were obtained from PBMCs. CDR3: CASSPHEARGLAYTSTDTQYF. The CDR3 DNA reads as TGTGCCAGCTCACCACACGAGGCTAGGGGACTAGCGTACACTAGCACAGATACGCAGTATTTT. Variable domain in full (rest from reference TRBV18 and TRBJ2-3): NAGVMQNPRHLVRRRGQEARLRCSPMKGHSHVYWYRQLPEEGLKFMVYLQKENIIDESGMPKERFSAEFPKEGPSILRIQQVVRGDSAAYFCASSPHEARGLAYTSTDTQYFGPGTRLTVL.